One sample yielded the 10 T cell receptor beta chains listed below, sequenced in a study of blood T cell repertoires in COVID-19. TCRdb's table, derived via immunoSEQ multiplex PCR, lists solely in-frame clones and lacks some. The table shows some 270,000 clones, with 80% to 90% occurring only once. Specimen: peripheral blood. The source is a woman between 65 and 79 years old with acute or convalescent COVID-19.

The V gene is TRBV18, the J gene TRBJ2-1, with a possible D match to TRBD1 (6 bases). The CDR3 runs 13 residues. V dropped 2 bases and J dropped 7 bases, with 9 bases sitting between them. CDR1 KGHSH and CDR2 LQKENI come from the germline V gene. The CDR3 spells CASSPIQGNEQFF. In nucleotides, the CDR3 is TGTGCCAGCTCACCAATTCAGGGGAATGAGCAGTTCTTC.

The chain is built from TRBV6-5 and TRBJ1-3, with D unresolved. V dropped 10 bases and J dropped 1 base, with 14 bases sitting between them. The germline gives CDR1 MNHEY, CDR2 SVGAGI. The CDR3 has 14 amino acids. Here the CDR3 reads CATSFSRSGNTIYF. The CDR3 region has the DNA TGTGCCACCTCCTTCTCCAGGTCTGGAAACACCATATATTTT.

V and J are TRBV2 and TRBJ2-2, with a possible D match to TRBD1 (6 bases). V lost 7 bases to trimming and J lost 1 base, with 10 bases between them. Germline CDR1 reads SNHLY; CDR2 reads FYNNEI. CDR3 length: 14 residues. The CDR3, as DNA: TGTGCCAGCACTCGACAGGTGAACACCGGGGAGCTGTTTTTT. Amino acids: CASTRQVNTGELFF.

This sequence joins TRBV7-9 and TRBJ2-5, with a tentative D call TRBD1 (6 bases). The CDR3 loop spans 15 amino acids. Per germline, CDR1 SEHNR and CDR2 FQNEAQ (reference sequence). The ends were cut back, 0 bases at V and 2 bases at J, with 10 bases in the middle. The DNA for the CDR3 is TGTGCCAGCAGCTTAGCAAGGGGGATTCAAGAGACCCAGTACTTC. It encodes CASSLARGIQETQYF. Combining the CDR3 with reference TRBV7-9 and TRBJ2-5 gives the whole variable domain DTGVSQNPRHKITKRGQNVTFRCDPISEHNRLYWYRQTLGQGPEFLTYFQNEAQLEKSRLLSDRFSAERPKGSFSTLEIQRTEQGDSAMYLCASSLARGIQETQYFGPGTRLLVL.

V gene TRBV18 combines with J gene TRBJ1-5, with 7 bases aligning to TRBD1. This CDR3 has 16 amino acids. The V and J ends lost 0 bases and 9 bases, in that order; junction bases with no gene match: 11. Germline V CDR1 and CDR2: KGHSH, LQKENI. The CDR3 DNA sequence: TGTGCCAGCTCACCACCGTCCAGCCTCTCAGGGGGGCCCCAGCATTTT. This encodes CASSPPSSLSGGPQHF.

This chain uses TRBV6-1 with TRBJ1-6; 7 positions match TRBD1. V was clipped by 3 bases and J by 8 bases; unmatched bases: 13. CDR3 length: 17 amino acids. In germline, CDR1 is MNHNS, CDR2 SASEGT. Written as DNA, the CDR3 is TGTGCCAGCAGTGAGGAGGGGGCCCCCGTCTTTTATTCACCCCTCCACTTT. As protein: CASSEEGAPVFYSPLHF.

This chain joins TRBV5-1 and TRBJ2-7, with D possibly matching TRBD1 (7 bases). Germline CDR1 is SGHRS and CDR2 is YFSETQ. This CDR3 comprises 14 residues. V dropped 0 bases and J dropped 6 bases, with 13 bases sitting between them. This CDR3 reads CASSLGTGGVEQYF. DNA of the CDR3: TGCGCCAGCAGCTTGGGGACAGGAGGGGTCGAGCAGTACTTC.

The V gene is TRBV19, the J gene TRBJ1-3; 10 nucleotides line up with TRBD1. The J segment lost 4 bases and the V segment lost 5 bases, leaving 5 bases of the junction unmatched. The CDR3 has 15 amino acids. Germline CDR1 reads LNHDA; CDR2 reads SQIVND (reference sequence). The CDR3 DNA sequence: TGTGCCAGTAGTGAGACGACAGGGGGCGGAAACACCATATATTTT. It encodes CASSETTGGGNTIYF.

The CDR3 loop reads CASSRIGTPEGGYTF. CDR3 DNA sequence: TGTGCCAGCAGCCGAATAGGGACCCCGGAGGGCGGCTACACCTTC. The chain carries TRBV3-1 (or the pseudogene TRBV3-2) and TRBJ1-2, with D possibly TRBD1 on 5 matching bases. The V and J ends lost 4 bases and 8 bases respectively, with 20 bases between them. The CDR3 is made up of 15 amino acids. CDR1 and CDR2 from the germline V gene are LGHDT and YNNKEL (reference sequence).

This clone was seen just once. The chain uses TRBV11-2 and TRBJ2-1; D is ambiguous. Germline V gene data show CDR1 as SGHAT and CDR2 as FQNNGV. Trimming shortened V by 10 bases and J by 5 bases, and 24 bases separated the two germline ends. The length of the CDR3 is 16 residues. CDR3 nucleotides: TGTGCCATTTTACCGCTGAGATCGCAGACTCACAATGAGCAGTTCTTC. It encodes CAILPLRSQTHNEQFF.